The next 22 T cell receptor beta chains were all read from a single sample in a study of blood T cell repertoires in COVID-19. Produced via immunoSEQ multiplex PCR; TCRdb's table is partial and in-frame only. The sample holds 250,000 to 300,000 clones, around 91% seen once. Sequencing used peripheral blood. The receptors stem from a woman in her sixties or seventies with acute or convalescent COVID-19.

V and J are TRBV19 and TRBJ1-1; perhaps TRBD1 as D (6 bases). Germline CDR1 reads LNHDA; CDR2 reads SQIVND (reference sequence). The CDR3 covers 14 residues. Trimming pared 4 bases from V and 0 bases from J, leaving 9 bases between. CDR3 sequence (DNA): TGTGCCAGTAGTAACAGGGAGCTGAACACTGAAGCTTTCTTT. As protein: CASSNRELNTEAFF.

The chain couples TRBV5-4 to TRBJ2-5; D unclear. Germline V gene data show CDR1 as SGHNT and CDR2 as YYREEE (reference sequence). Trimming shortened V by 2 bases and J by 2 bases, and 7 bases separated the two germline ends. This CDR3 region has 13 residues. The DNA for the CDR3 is TGTGCCAGCAGCTTCGACTCTCAAGAGACCCAGTACTTC. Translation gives CASSFDSQETQYF.

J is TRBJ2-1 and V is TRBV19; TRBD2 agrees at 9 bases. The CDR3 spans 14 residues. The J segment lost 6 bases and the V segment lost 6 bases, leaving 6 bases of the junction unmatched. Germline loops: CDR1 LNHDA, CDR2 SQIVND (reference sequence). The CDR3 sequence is CASRRLAGSNEQFF. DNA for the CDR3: TGTGCCAGTAGGCGCCTAGCGGGATCCAATGAGCAGTTCTTC.

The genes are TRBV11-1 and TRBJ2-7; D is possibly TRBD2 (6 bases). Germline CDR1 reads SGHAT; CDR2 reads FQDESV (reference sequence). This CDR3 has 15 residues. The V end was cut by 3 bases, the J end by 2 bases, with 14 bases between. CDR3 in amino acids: CASSFSGGSAYEQYF. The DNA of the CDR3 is TGTGCCAGCAGCTTCTCCGGGGGTTCCGCCTACGAGCAGTACTTC.

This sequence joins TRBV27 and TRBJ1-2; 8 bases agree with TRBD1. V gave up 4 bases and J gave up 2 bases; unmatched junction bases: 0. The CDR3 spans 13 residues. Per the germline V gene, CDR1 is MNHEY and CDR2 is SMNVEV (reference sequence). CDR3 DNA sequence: TGTGCCAGCAGTTGGACAGGGAACTATGGCTACACCTTC. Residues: CASSWTGNYGYTF.

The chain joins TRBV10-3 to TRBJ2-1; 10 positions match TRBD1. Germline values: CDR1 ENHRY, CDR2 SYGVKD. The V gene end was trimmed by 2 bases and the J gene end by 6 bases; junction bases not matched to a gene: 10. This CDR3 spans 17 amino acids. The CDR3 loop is CAISERKVGQGSNEQFF. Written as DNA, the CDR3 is TGTGCCATCAGTGAGCGGAAGGTGGGACAGGGGAGCAATGAGCAGTTCTTC.

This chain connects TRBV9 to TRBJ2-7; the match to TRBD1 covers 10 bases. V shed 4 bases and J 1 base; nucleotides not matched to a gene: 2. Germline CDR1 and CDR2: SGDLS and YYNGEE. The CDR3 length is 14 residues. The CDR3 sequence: CASSKDRGSYEQYF. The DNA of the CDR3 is TGTGCCAGCAGCAAGGACAGGGGGTCCTACGAGCAGTACTTC.

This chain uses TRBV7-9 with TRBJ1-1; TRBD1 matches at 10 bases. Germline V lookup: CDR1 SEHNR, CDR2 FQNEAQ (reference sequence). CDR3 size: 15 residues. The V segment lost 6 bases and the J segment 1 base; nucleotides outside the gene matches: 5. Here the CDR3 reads CASRWTGGTNTEAFF. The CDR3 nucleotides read TGTGCCAGCAGGTGGACAGGGGGAACGAACACTGAAGCTTTCTTT.

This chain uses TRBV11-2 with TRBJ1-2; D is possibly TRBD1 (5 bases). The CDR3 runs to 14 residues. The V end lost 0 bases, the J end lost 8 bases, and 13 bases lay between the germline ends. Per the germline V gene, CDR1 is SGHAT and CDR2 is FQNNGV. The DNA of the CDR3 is TGTGCCAGCAGCTTAGATGGGGCGGTGTACGGCTACACCTTC. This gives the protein CASSLDGAVYGYTF. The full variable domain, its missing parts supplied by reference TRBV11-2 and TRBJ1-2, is EAGVAQSPRYKIIEKRQSVAFWCNPISGHATLYWYQQILGQGPKLLIQFQNNGVVDDSQLPKDRFSAERLKGVDSTLKIQPAKLEDSAVYLCASSLDGAVYGYTFGSGTRLTVV.

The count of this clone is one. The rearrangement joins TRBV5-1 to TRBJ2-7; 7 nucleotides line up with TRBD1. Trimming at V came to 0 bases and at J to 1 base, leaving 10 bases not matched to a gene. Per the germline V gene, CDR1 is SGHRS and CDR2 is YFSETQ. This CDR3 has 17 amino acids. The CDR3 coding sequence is TGCGCCAGCAGCTTGGGTATCCGGGACAGTTCATCCTACGAGCAGTACTTC. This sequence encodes CASSLGIRDSSSYEQYF.

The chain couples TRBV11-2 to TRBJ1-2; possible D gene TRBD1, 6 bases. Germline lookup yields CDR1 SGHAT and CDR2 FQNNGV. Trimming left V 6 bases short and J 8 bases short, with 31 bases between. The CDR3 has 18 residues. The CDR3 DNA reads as TGTGCCAGCAGATCTGGACGGTCAGGGGCTCCTGTCTATGGCGGCTACACCTTC. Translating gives CASRSGRSGAPVYGGYTF.

This chain's CDR3 is CASSLSLAGAPGTDTQYF. The CDR3 nucleotides read TGCGCCAGCAGCTTGAGCCTAGCGGGGGCTCCGGGCACAGATACGCAGTATTTT. The rearrangement joins TRBV5-1 to TRBJ2-3; 10 bases are shared with TRBD2. The germline CDR1 and CDR2 sequences are SGHRS and YFSETQ. The length of the CDR3 is 18 residues. The V segment lost 1 base and the J segment 1 base; nucleotides outside the gene matches: 9. The full variable domain, rest sourced from reference TRBV5-1 and TRBJ2-3, is KAGVTQTPRYLIKTRGQQVTLSCSPISGHRSVSWYQQTPGQGLQFLFEYFSETQRNKGNFPGRFSGRQFSNSRSEMNVSTLELGDSALYLCASSLSLAGAPGTDTQYFGPGTRLTVL.

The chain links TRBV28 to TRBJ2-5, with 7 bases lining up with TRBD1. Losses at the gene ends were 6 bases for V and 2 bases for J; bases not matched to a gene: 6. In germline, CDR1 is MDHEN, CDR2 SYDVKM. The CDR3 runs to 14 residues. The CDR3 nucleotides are TGTGCCAGCAGACGGCAGGGGGTACAAGAGACCCAGTACTTC. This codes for CASRRQGVQETQYF.

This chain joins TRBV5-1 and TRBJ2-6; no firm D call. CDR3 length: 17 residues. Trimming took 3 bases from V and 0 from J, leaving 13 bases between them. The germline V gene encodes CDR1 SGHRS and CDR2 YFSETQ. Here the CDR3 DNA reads TGCGCCAGCAGCTCGTCCCGAGGCAGCTCTGGGGCCAACGTCCTGACTTTC. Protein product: CASSSSRGSSGANVLTF. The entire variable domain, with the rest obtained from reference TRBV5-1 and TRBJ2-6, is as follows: KAGVTQTPRYLIKTRGQQVTLSCSPISGHRSVSWYQQTPGQGLQFLFEYFSETQRNKGNFPGRFSGRQFSNSRSEMNVSTLELGDSALYLCASSSSRGSSGANVLTFGAGSRLTVL.

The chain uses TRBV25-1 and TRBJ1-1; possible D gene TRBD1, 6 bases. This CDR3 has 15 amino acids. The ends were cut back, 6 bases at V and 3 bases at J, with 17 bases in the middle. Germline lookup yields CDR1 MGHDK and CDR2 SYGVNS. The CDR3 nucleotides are TGTGCCAGCAGCGGCAGGGGTTTAGGGGACACTGAAGCTTTCTTT. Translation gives CASSGRGLGDTEAFF.

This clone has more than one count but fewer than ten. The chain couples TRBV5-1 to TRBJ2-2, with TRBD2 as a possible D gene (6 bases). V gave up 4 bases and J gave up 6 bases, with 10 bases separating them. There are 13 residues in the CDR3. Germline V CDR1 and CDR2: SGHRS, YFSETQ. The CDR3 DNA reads TGCGCCAGCAGCCACCCGGGGGCCGGGGAGCTGTTTTTT. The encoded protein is CASSHPGAGELFF. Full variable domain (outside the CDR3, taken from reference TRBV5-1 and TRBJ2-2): KAGVTQTPRYLIKTRGQQVTLSCSPISGHRSVSWYQQTPGQGLQFLFEYFSETQRNKGNFPGRFSGRQFSNSRSEMNVSTLELGDSALYLCASSHPGAGELFFGEGSRLTVL.

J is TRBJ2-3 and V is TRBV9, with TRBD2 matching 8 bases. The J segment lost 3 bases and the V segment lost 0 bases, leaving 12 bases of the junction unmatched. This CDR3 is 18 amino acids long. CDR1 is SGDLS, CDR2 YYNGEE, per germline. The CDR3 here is CASSVGAGALRGTDTQYF. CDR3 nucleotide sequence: TGTGCCAGCAGCGTAGGAGCGGGAGCCCTTCGGGGTACAGATACGCAGTATTTT.

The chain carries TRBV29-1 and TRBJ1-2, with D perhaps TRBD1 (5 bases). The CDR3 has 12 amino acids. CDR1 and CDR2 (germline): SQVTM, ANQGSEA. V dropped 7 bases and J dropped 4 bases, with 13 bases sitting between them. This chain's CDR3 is CSASDSPYGYTF. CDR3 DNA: TGCAGCGCTAGTGACAGCCCCTATGGCTACACCTTC.

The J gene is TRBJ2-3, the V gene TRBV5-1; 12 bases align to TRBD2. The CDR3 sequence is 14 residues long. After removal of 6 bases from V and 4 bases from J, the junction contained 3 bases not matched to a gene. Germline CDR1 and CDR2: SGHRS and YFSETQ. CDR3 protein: CASTTSGSPDTQYF. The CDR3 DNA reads TGCGCCAGCACGACTAGCGGGAGCCCAGATACGCAGTATTTT.

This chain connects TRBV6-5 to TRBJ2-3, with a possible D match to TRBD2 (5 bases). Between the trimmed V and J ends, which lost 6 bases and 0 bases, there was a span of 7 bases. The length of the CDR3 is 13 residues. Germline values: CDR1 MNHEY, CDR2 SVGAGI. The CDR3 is CASRRVSTDTQYF. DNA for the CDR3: TGTGCCAGCAGGAGGGTAAGCACAGATACGCAGTATTTT.

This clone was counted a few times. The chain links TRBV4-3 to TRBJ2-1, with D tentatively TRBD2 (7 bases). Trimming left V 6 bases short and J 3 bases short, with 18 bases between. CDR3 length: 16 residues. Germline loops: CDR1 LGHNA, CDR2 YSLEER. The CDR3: CASSLDGGAVYNEQFF. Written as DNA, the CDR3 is TGCGCCAGCAGTCTAGATGGGGGGGCCGTCTACAATGAGCAGTTCTTC.

The DNA of the CDR3 is TGTGCCAGCATCCGCGGGTACACAGGGAGTGACACTGAAGCTTTCTTT. Translated, it gives CASIRGYTGSDTEAFF. This chain uses TRBV2 with TRBJ1-1, with D possibly being TRBD1 (6 bases). The germline V gene has CDR1 SNHLY and CDR2 FYNNEI. CDR3 length: 16 residues. Trimming pared 7 bases from V and 3 bases from J, leaving 21 bases between. The variable domain in full, completed from reference TRBV2 and TRBJ1-1, reads EPEVTQTPSHQVTQMGQEVILRCVPISNHLYFYWYRQILGQKVEFLVSFYNNEISEKSEIFDDQFSVERPDGSNFTLKIRSTKLEDSAMYFCASIRGYTGSDTEAFFGQGTRLTVV.